This TCR beta chain comes out of a study of blood T cells in healthy people across ages. Study-level findings and limits: Researchers judged that diversity estimates from one million T cells fell short of true values.

This CDR3 is built from 15 residues. Per the germline V gene, CDR1 is MNHEY and CDR2 is SVGEGT. V was cut by 6 bases and J by 3 bases, with 15 bases left in between. The second PCR ran about 6 to 12 cycles with a sample-barcoded 5' primer and J-beta primers. Individual samples furnished no less than 2.5 million CDR3-containing paired-end reads apiece. TCRdb processed the 5' RACE reads anew with MiXCR; each CDR3 protein has one entry. The profile shows approximately 820,000 distinct CDR3 sequences, under 45% of them singletons. Ranging in age from about 6 to 90, the donors were healthy Caucasian individuals from Russia. This clonotype showed up just a few times. The antigen remains undetermined.

What was sequenced was blood. The chain employs TRBV6-2 or TRBV6-3 and TRBJ1-5; a possible D gene is TRBD1 (5 bases). The sequence came from a man aged 55 to 70 in good health. This chain's CDR3 is CASSPAFGTNQPQHF. The DNA of the CDR3 is TGTGCCAGCAGCCCGGCCTTTGGGACCAATCAGCCCCAGCATTTT.